A single sample is the source of the 19 T cell receptor beta chains below, sequenced in a study of control samples from healthy donors and cancer patients. Assay: immunoSEQ multiplex PCR; the TCRdb copy retains only in-frame clones and omits some. This table has some 130,000 clones, 90% to 95% appearing once. The sample was PBMCs. The receptors were gathered from a man over 45 with head and neck cancer.

For the CDR3, the DNA is TGTGCCAGCGCCGTTAGTAGCGGATCCCAAGAGACCCAGTACTTC. As protein: CASAVSSGSQETQYF. The genes are TRBV28 and TRBJ2-5; D perhaps matches TRBD2 (6 bases). Germline V lookup: CDR1 MDHEN, CDR2 SYDVKM. V was shortened by 8 bases and J by 1 base, with 17 bases between the two germline ends. The CDR3 totals 15 residues.

The rearrangement uses TRBV10-3 and TRBJ2-7; D is uncertain. This CDR3 spans 10 amino acids. The V gene's germline CDR1 is ENHRY and CDR2 SYGVKD. V lost 9 bases, J lost 4 bases, and 7 bases lay in between. CDR3 loop: CAMGEYEQYF. The CDR3 DNA is TGTGCCATGGGCGAATACGAGCAGTACTTC.

The chain uses TRBV7-3 and TRBJ1-2, with a tentative D call TRBD1 (6 bases). The CDR3 is made up of 14 amino acids. V lost 6 bases, J lost 6 bases, and 17 bases lay in between. Germline loops: CDR1 SGHTA, CDR2 FQGTGA. CDR3 coding DNA: TGTGCCAGCAGTCCCGTGTCGGGGGCGGATGGCTACACCTTC. Residues: CASSPVSGADGYTF.

The chain carries TRBV6-2 or TRBV6-3 and TRBJ2-2; unclear D gene. This CDR3 region has 14 residues. The germline V gene has CDR1 MNHEY and CDR2 SVGEGT. The V end was cut by 5 bases, the J end by 3 bases, with 10 bases between. CDR3 bases: TGTGCCAGCAGTCCCCTCCAACACACCGGGGAGCTGTTTTTT. It encodes CASSPLQHTGELFF.

For the CDR3, the DNA is TGTGCCAGCAGTTACCCAAATAGACAGGGCGGATATGGCTACACCTTC. Its protein product is CASSYPNRQGGYGYTF. The V and J genes are TRBV6-2 or TRBV6-3 and TRBJ1-2, with 7 bases that match TRBD1. Germline values: CDR1 MNHEY, CDR2 SVGEGT. The CDR3 runs to 16 residues. J was trimmed by 5 bases and V by 2 bases; bases with no gene match: 11.

The rearrangement links TRBV29-1 to TRBJ1-2; 9 nucleotides agree with TRBD1. Germline V CDR1 and CDR2: SQVTM, ANQGSEA. Germline trimming cut 5 bases from V and 2 bases from J; bases unmatched to any gene: 3. CDR3 length: 13 amino acids. The CDR3 loop reads CSVWTGENYGYTF. CDR3 bases: TGCAGCGTTTGGACAGGGGAAAACTATGGCTACACCTTC.

The gene calls are TRBV5-8 and TRBJ1-2; 8 positions agree with TRBD1. V gave up 4 bases and J gave up 4 bases; unmatched junction bases: 9. This CDR3 contains 15 residues. Germline CDR1 and CDR2: SGHTS and YDEGEE. The CDR3 reads CASSRAGQAFYGYTF. The CDR3 region has the DNA TGTGCCAGCAGCCGGGCGGGACAGGCGTTCTATGGCTACACCTTC.

The chain combines TRBV5-4 with TRBJ2-1; D gene uncertain. CDR3 length equals 13 residues. Trimming left V 4 bases short and J 4 bases short, with 9 bases between. The germline V gene encodes CDR1 SGHNT and CDR2 YYREEE (reference sequence). CDR3 DNA: TGTGCCAGCAGCCCGGGTTTTTACAATGAGCAGTTCTTC. Its protein product is CASSPGFYNEQFF.

The chain recombines TRBV2 with TRBJ1-2; D might be TRBD1 (6 bases). CDR3 size: 12 residues. Per germline, CDR1 SNHLY and CDR2 FYNNEI. The V end was cut by 8 bases, the J end by 4 bases, with 11 bases between. CDR3 DNA: TGTGCCAGCCGGACAGACCGCTATGGCTACACCTTC. Protein: CASRTDRYGYTF.

The chain couples TRBV30 to TRBJ1-4; perhaps TRBD1 as D (6 bases). With 3 bases removed from V and 0 bases from J, the gap between germline ends came to 11 bases. The CDR3 covers 15 residues. The V gene's germline CDR1 is GTSNPN and CDR2 SVGIG (reference sequence). The CDR3 DNA is TGTGCCTGGAGCGTACAGGGTGCAACTAATGAAAAACTGTTTTTT. It codes for CAWSVQGATNEKLFF.

This clone was detected once. V and J are TRBV6-5 and TRBJ2-3, with 8 bases identical to TRBD2. After removal of 2 bases from V and 5 bases from J, the junction contained 3 bases not matched to a gene. This CDR3 spans 14 amino acids. Germline V lookup: CDR1 MNHEY, CDR2 SVGAGI. The CDR3 is CASSYASGGDTQYF. The CDR3 region has the DNA TGTGCCAGCAGTTACGCCAGCGGGGGAGATACGCAGTATTTT.

The gene calls are TRBV18 and TRBJ1-5, with unresolved D. The V gene lost 3 bases and the J gene lost 5 bases, with 14 bases spanning the gap. Germline V gene sequence: CDR1 KGHSH, CDR2 LQKENI. This CDR3 region has 15 residues. This chain's CDR3 is CASSPGGPHHQPQHF. The DNA of the CDR3 is TGTGCCAGCTCACCGGGAGGGCCTCACCATCAGCCCCAGCATTTT.

The chain combines TRBV4-2 with TRBJ2-6; TRBD1 might be the D (5 bases). The CDR3 is made up of 16 amino acids. The germline CDR1 and CDR2 sequences are LGHNA and YNFKEQ. V was shortened by 1 base and J by 2 bases, with 9 bases between the two germline ends. This CDR3 reads CASSQAQGTGANVLTF. Here the CDR3 DNA reads TGTGCCAGCAGCCAAGCGCAGGGCACTGGGGCCAACGTCCTGACTTTC.

The rearrangement links TRBV7-6 to TRBJ1-3, with D unresolved. Trimming stripped 1 base from V and 3 bases from J, with 7 bases between. The CDR3 runs to 14 residues. Germline values: CDR1 SGHVS, CDR2 FNYEAQ. The DNA of the CDR3 is TGTGCCAGCAGCTTAGAAGGAAATGGAAACACCATATATTTT. As protein: CASSLEGNGNTIYF.

This clone showed up just once. V is TRBV21-1 and J is TRBJ2-7; TRBD1 reflects the table's D call only, with no check against the DNA. TRBV21-1 is deemed a pseudogene. The CDR3 extends over 15 amino acids. CDR3 nucleotides: TGTGCCAGCAGCAAAAACAACAGTAAAGGCTACGAGCAGTACTTC. Protein sequence: CASSKNNSKGYEQYF.

The chain couples TRBV2 to TRBJ2-7; TRBD1 matches 10 bases. There are 14 residues in the CDR3. Germline values: CDR1 SNHLY, CDR2 FYNNEI. With V trimmed by 8 bases and J by 3 bases, 7 bases remained unmatched. The CDR3 spells CASRETGGSYEQYF. The CDR3 DNA is TGTGCCAGCCGCGAGACAGGGGGCAGCTACGAGCAGTACTTC.

The chain has TRBV9 and TRBJ1-2; unclear D gene. The CDR3 is made up of 13 amino acids. V was trimmed by 5 bases and J by 2 bases, leaving 10 bases between them. Looked up from germline, CDR1 is SGDLS and CDR2 is YYNGEE. This CDR3 reads CASRSPENYGYTF. CDR3 bases: TGTGCCAGCAGAAGCCCCGAGAACTATGGCTACACCTTC. Together with reference TRBV9 and TRBJ1-2, the CDR3 gives the full variable domain: DSGVTQTPKHLITATGQRVTLRCSPRSGDLSVYWYQQSLDQGLQFLIQYYNGEERAKGNILERFSAQQFPDLHSELNLSSLELGDSALYFCASRSPENYGYTFGSGTRLTVV.

The rearrangement uses TRBV7-2 and TRBJ2-3, with D unclear. Trimming took off 1 base at V and 0 bases at J, with 8 bases between the two ends. This CDR3 has 15 residues. Germline V gives CDR1 SGHTA, CDR2 FQGNSA. Written as DNA, the CDR3 is TGTGCCAGCAGCTTAGTTGTGGGGAGCACAGATACGCAGTATTTT. Residues: CASSLVVGSTDTQYF. Full variable domain (outside the CDR3, taken from reference TRBV7-2 and TRBJ2-3): GAGVSQSPSNKVTEKGKDVELRCDPISGHTALYWYRQSLGQGLEFLIYFQGNSAPDKSGLPSDRFSAERTGGSVSTLTIQRTQQEDSAVYLCASSLVVGSTDTQYFGPGTRLTVL.

This clone turned up a few times. The chain uses TRBV6-5 and TRBJ1-1, with 8 bases that match TRBD1. This CDR3 spans 14 amino acids. The germline V gene has CDR1 MNHEY and CDR2 SVGAGI. J was trimmed by 3 bases and V by 2 bases; bases with no gene match: 2. CDR3 DNA: TGTGCCAGCAGTTACGGGACAGGCCACACTGAAGCTTTCTTT. It yields the protein CASSYGTGHTEAFF.